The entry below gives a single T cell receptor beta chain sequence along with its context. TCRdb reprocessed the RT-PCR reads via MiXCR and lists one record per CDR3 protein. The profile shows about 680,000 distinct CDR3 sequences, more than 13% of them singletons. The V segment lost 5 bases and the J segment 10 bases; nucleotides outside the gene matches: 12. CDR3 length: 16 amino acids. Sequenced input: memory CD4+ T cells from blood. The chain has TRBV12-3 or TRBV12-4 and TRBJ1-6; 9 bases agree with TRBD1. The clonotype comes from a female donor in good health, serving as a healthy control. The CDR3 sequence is CASSPWGQGFGSPLHF. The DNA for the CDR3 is TGTGCCAGCAGTCCTTGGGGACAGGGTTTTGGGTCACCCCTCCACTTT.